This TCR beta chain appears in the sequencing data of a study of CD8 T cells in ankylosing spondylitis. Findings and limits, study-wide: Seemingly characteristic of ankylosing spondylitis blood was a TCR beta motif consisting of about 8 highly homologous variants. Disease-linked clones were reportedly significantly enriched in matched ankylosing spondylitis synovial fluid.

TCRdb reanalysed the 5' RACE reads using MiXCR and keeps one entry per CDR3 protein. The data show fewer than 550,000 distinct CDR3 sequences, less than 6% seen once. The sample holds many counts of this clonotype. Its target is unknown. V shed 4 bases, J shed 7 bases, and the junction held 7 bases outside the gene matches. Germline V gives CDR1 SGDLS, CDR2 YYNGEE. The CDR3 sequence is 14 residues long. The chain is built from TRBV9 and TRBJ1-2; 10 positions agree with TRBD1. The clonotype originates from a male donor with ankylosing spondylitis. Material for sequencing was blood, either unsorted or a sorted T cell fraction (not recorded which). The CDR3 here is CASSPDRGPGGYTF. The CDR3, as DNA: TGTGCCAGCAGCCCCGACAGGGGGCCGGGTGGCTACACCTTC.